This TCR beta chain was identified during a study of blood T cell repertoires in COVID-19. Across the study: Material from acute and convalescent COVID-19 was sourced from the United States, Italy and Spain.

This CDR3 comprises 15 residues. V was clipped by 3 bases and J by 6 bases, with 18 bases between them. CDR1 and CDR2 (germline): MNHEY, SVGAGI. How the authors handled the data: How many nucleated cells were present was estimated from reference gene primer amplification. The assay was immunoSEQ multiplex PCR, and TCRdb's table has in-frame clones only and misses some. The DNA gave D and trimming, while V, J and clone size come from that table. The data contain about 140,000 clones, over 80% of them seen just once; the ten biggest clones take up roughly 2.5%. The genes are TRBV6-5 and TRBJ2-7, with D perhaps matching TRBD2 (7 bases). Sequencing was performed on peripheral blood. The TCR was taken from a man aged 45-65 years with active COVID-19. The CDR3 DNA sequence: TGTGCCAGCAGTTATGGCGGGGGCAGCTTGGGCGAGCAGTACTTC. Protein product: CASSYGGGSLGEQYF.